The clone carrying this T cell receptor (beta chain) was observed a handful of times. These data are taken from a study of blood T cell repertoires in COVID-19. TCRdb's copy holds only in-frame clones and misses some; the assay was immunoSEQ multiplex PCR. This sample yields about 230,000 clones, of which over 75% are seen a single time; around a tenth belongs to the top ten. This CDR3 is built from 13 residues. Trimming removed 0 bases from V and 5 bases from J, with 5 bases in between. Germline V lookup: CDR1 SGHDT, CDR2 YYEEEE. Seattle-derived patients entered the study during active infection and were followed longitudinally.

This clonotype originated in a man in his fifties or sixties with COVID-19, enrolled during active disease. Material: peripheral blood. V gene TRBV5-6 combines with J gene TRBJ1-4, with D unclear. The CDR3 protein is CASSLGQNEKLFF. CDR3 nucleotide sequence: TGTGCCAGCAGCTTGGGCCAGAATGAAAAACTGTTTTTT.